The 17 T cell receptor beta chains below were found in one sample sequenced in a study of technical replicates of blood from a handful of donors. Libraries were prepared by immunoSEQ multiplex PCR; TCRdb keeps only in-frame clonotypes and omits some of them. The repertoire holds roughly 81,000 clones, with just over 85% as singletons. The material sequenced was PBMCs. These receptors were obtained from a human donor in good health. Some clones in this sample may be carry-over from other donors' samples.

The chain joins TRBV5-1 to TRBJ2-3; 8 bases match TRBD1. The CDR3 extends over 14 amino acids. V shed 5 bases and J 7 bases; nucleotides not matched to a gene: 9. Germline assignment: CDR1 SGHRS and CDR2 YFSETQ. The CDR3 DNA reads as TGCGCCAGCAGGCAACCGGGACAGGACTATACGCAGTATTTT. This translates into CASRQPGQDYTQYF.

The chain carries TRBV27 and TRBJ2-5; TRBD2 matches at 11 bases. The V segment lost 5 bases and the J segment 5 bases; nucleotides outside the gene matches: 10. This CDR3 contains 16 residues. CDR1 is MNHEY, CDR2 SMNVEV, per germline (reference sequence). CDR3 coding DNA: TGTGCCAGCAGTCCCATAGCGGGGGGGACCGTGGAGACCCAGTACTTC. Amino acids: CASSPIAGGTVETQYF.

V and J are TRBV6-1 and TRBJ1-4; a weak D match, TRBD1 (5 bases). The length of the CDR3 is 14 residues. Trimming stripped 7 bases from V and 8 bases from J, with 17 bases between. CDR1 and CDR2 from the germline V gene are MNHNS and SASEGT. The CDR3 coding sequence is TGTGCCAGCATCCCGGGGGGGGAGGGGGAAAAACTGTTTTTT. Translated, it gives CASIPGGEGEKLFF.

The V gene is TRBV4-2, the J gene TRBJ1-5; D is unclear. This CDR3 has 16 amino acids. Between the trimmed V and J ends, which lost 0 bases and 7 bases, there was a span of 16 bases. Germline assignment: CDR1 LGHNA and CDR2 YNFKEQ. The CDR3 region is CASSQDLSRREQPQHF. DNA for the CDR3: TGTGCCAGCAGCCAAGATCTAAGTAGGCGGGAGCAGCCCCAGCATTTT.

This chain links TRBV23-1 with TRBJ2-7; TRBD1 matches 7 bases. TRBV23-1 is an open reading frame, and its role is uncertain. The V and J ends lost 9 bases and 5 bases, in that order; junction bases with no gene match: 16. The CDR3 has 15 residues. The CDR3 spells CARFPEPEGGNEQYF. The CDR3 DNA sequence: TGCGCCAGGTTCCCGGAGCCGGAAGGGGGCAACGAGCAGTACTTC.

This clone was counted only a few times. The V call is TRBV2, the J call TRBJ1-1; TRBD1 matches 7 bases. Trimming at V came to 3 bases and at J to 4 bases, leaving 14 bases not matched to a gene. The CDR3 spans 17 residues. Looked up from germline, CDR1 is SNHLY and CDR2 is FYNNEI. CDR3 sequence: CASSDWGQPEGGTEAFF. Written as DNA, the CDR3 is TGTGCCAGCAGTGATTGGGGACAGCCCGAGGGGGGCACTGAAGCTTTCTTT.

This clone was counted only a few times. The CDR3 loop is CSVEDFRDSNNEQFF. CDR3 DNA sequence: TGCAGCGTTGAAGATTTTCGGGACAGCAACAATGAGCAGTTCTTC. The chain recombines TRBV29-1 with TRBJ2-1; TRBD1 agrees at 7 bases. Germline V gene lookup returns CDR1 SQVTM and CDR2 ANQGSEA. The V segment lost 0 bases and the J segment 5 bases; nucleotides outside the gene matches: 7. This CDR3 region has 15 residues.

The J gene is TRBJ1-1, the V gene TRBV5-8; 8 bases are shared with TRBD1. The V gene end was trimmed by 1 base and the J gene end by 5 bases; junction bases not matched to a gene: 1. Germline V CDR1 and CDR2: SGHTS, YDEGEE. This CDR3 is 13 amino acids long. The CDR3 spells CASSLNRGTEAFF. The CDR3 DNA is TGTGCCAGCAGCTTGAACAGGGGGACTGAAGCTTTCTTT.

A single count supports this clone. J is TRBJ2-5 and V is TRBV29-1; D is uncertain. This CDR3 is 12 amino acids long. From germline, CDR1 is SQVTM and CDR2 ANQGSEA. Trimming removed 8 bases at V and 5 bases at J, with 15 bases between. The CDR3 DNA reads as TGCAGCACGGCCCAAACCGGGGAGACCCAGTACTTC. It encodes CSTAQTGETQYF.

The chain employs TRBV4-1 and TRBJ2-4, with unresolved D. The CDR3 is 18 amino acids. The germline gives CDR1 MGHRA, CDR2 YSYEKL. Trimming pared 1 base from V and 1 base from J, leaving 17 bases between. CDR3 sequence: CASSQGAQESRAKNIQYF. The CDR3 nucleotides are TGCGCCAGCAGCCAAGGGGCCCAGGAAAGCCGGGCCAAAAACATTCAGTACTTC.

The V call is TRBV4-2, the J call TRBJ2-1; D remains unclear. Germline loops: CDR1 LGHNA, CDR2 YNFKEQ. This CDR3 comprises 13 residues. The ends were cut back, 4 bases at V and 8 bases at J, with 12 bases in the middle. The CDR3 spells CASSPRVADEQFF. CDR3 nucleotides: TGTGCCAGCAGCCCCCGAGTGGCGGATGAGCAGTTCTTC.

This chain links TRBV6-6 with TRBJ2-5; D remains unclear. V gave up 2 bases and J gave up 5 bases, with 15 bases separating them. This CDR3 has 15 amino acids. CDR1 is MNHNY and CDR2 is SVGAGI in the germline V gene (reference sequence). The CDR3: CASSYTGWALETQYF. The CDR3 DNA reads as TGTGCCAGCAGTTACACTGGCTGGGCGCTGGAGACCCAGTACTTC.

This chain uses TRBV7-2 with TRBJ1-2, with D unresolved. Between the trimmed V and J ends, which lost 1 base and 5 bases, there was a span of 17 bases. Germline CDR1 is SGHTA and CDR2 is FQGNSA. This CDR3 contains 16 residues. The CDR3 loop reads CASSLGLAGDYYGYTF. CDR3 nucleotides: TGTGCCAGCAGCTTAGGATTGGCAGGAGACTATTATGGCTACACCTTC. Full variable domain (remainder filled in from reference TRBV7-2 and TRBJ1-2): GAGVSQSPSNKVTEKGKDVELRCDPISGHTALYWYRQSLGQGLEFLIYFQGNSAPDKSGLPSDRFSAERTGGSVSTLTIQRTQQEDSAVYLCASSLGLAGDYYGYTFGSGTRLTVV.

The rearrangement links TRBV5-4 to TRBJ1-2; 7 nucleotides match TRBD1. The CDR3 covers 12 residues. V shed 4 bases and J 8 bases; nucleotides not matched to a gene: 5. CDR1 and CDR2 from the germline V gene are SGHNT and YYREEE (reference sequence). CDR3 amino acids: CASSRTGGGYTF. CDR3 DNA: TGTGCCAGCAGCAGGACAGGTGGGGGCTACACCTTC.

J is TRBJ1-6 and V is TRBV5-1; D possibly corresponds to TRBD1 (6 bases). This CDR3 comprises 14 residues. V was clipped by 0 bases and J by 8 bases, with 9 bases between them. Per germline, CDR1 SGHRS and CDR2 YFSETQ. CDR3 DNA: TGCGCCAGCAGCTTGGGGGGGCAAGATTCACCCCTCCACTTT. It is translated as CASSLGGQDSPLHF.

V usage is TRBV7-6 and J usage is TRBJ1-2; D is uncertain. The germline V gene encodes CDR1 SGHVS and CDR2 FNYEAQ. V was trimmed by 2 bases and J by 7 bases, leaving 8 bases between them. CDR3 length: 12 residues. The CDR3 region is CASSLFAGGYTF. The CDR3 nucleotides are TGTGCCAGCAGCTTATTCGCGGGTGGCTACACCTTC.

The chain employs TRBV7-3 and TRBJ2-5; D is undetermined. Trimming left V 5 bases short and J 4 bases short, with 8 bases between. CDR1 is SGHTA and CDR2 is FQGTGA in the germline V gene. The CDR3 contains 12 residues. CDR3 nucleotides: TGTGCCAGCAGCCGGTCCGGAGAGACCCAGTACTTC. Protein: CASSRSGETQYF. The full variable domain, in which reference TRBV7-3 and TRBJ2-5 provide the parts outside the CDR3, is GAGVSQTPSNKVTEKGKYVELRCDPISGHTALYWYRQSLGQGPEFLIYFQGTGAADDSGLPNDRFFAVRPEGSVSTLKIQRTERGDSAVYLCASSRSGETQYFGPGTRLLVL.